Listed below are T cell receptor beta chains from one sample, sequenced in a study of T cells after yellow fever vaccination. TCRdb reprocessed the 5' RACE reads with MiXCR, giving one entry per CDR3 protein. The sample has 300,000 to 400,000 distinct CDR3 sequences, over 8% seen once; the top ten hold 18%. The starting material was PBMCs, obtained on the day of the first yellow fever vaccination. All receptors derive from a man aged 18-30 years who received the YFV17D yellow fever vaccine. The CDR3 runs from the conserved cysteine through the conserved F or W. A row's size may be missing; if present it is once, few, many or a size class.

j_call	v_call	cdr3_length	clone_size	cdr3_aa
TRBJ2-3	TRBV20-1	11	.	CSARATSYQYF
TRBJ2-3	TRBV5-1	16	few	CASSLRHTRATDTQYF
TRBJ1-2	TRBV5-4	16	.	CASSAHITGQNYGYTF
TRBJ2-3	TRBV7-2	13	few	CASSLSFRDTQYF
TRBJ2-2	TRBV5-1	15	.	CASSQLGYGSGELFF
TRBJ1-6	TRBV20-1	15	.	CSARYRTGADSPLHF
TRBJ1-2	TRBV4-3	15	few	CASSQDRYRLYGYTF
TRBJ1-2	TRBV15	12	many	CATSRVAEHHTF
TRBJ2-2	TRBV7-2	15	many	CASSPGGPGTGELFF
TRBJ2-3	TRBV27	17	few	CASSSPMRSSLTDTQYF
TRBJ2-1	TRBV7-2	11	few	CASSPYTEQFF
TRBJ2-3	TRBV24-1	13	few	CATKDRVIDTQYF
TRBJ1-6	TRBV20-1	13	few	CSASGYYNSPLHF
TRBJ2-7	TRBV20-1	15	many	CSANPGTGSSYEQYF
TRBJ2-3	TRBV12-3/TRBV12-4	16	many	CASSLVPGGKSDTQYF
TRBJ1-2	TRBV20-1	11	.	CSARDRASYTF
TRBJ2-1	TRBV30	14	.	CAWGPPGVSNEQFF
TRBJ2-3	TRBV7-3	14	few	CASTTDGFTDTQYF
TRBJ1-6	TRBV10-3	13	many	CAIRVGVDSPLHF
TRBJ2-2	TRBV6-1	15	few	CASRVVTGSTGELFF
TRBJ1-3	TRBV25-1	14	.	CASSEYNSGNTIYF
TRBJ2-4	TRBV11-1	18	.	CASSLGTADILAKNTQYF
TRBJ1-4	TRBV5-1	13	few	CASSLDGEEKLFF
TRBJ2-5	TRBV6-1	14	.	CASREPDRRETQYF
TRBJ2-3	TRBV7-3	13	many	CASSLMASDTQYF
TRBJ2-5	TRBV12-3/TRBV12-4	12	.	CASSLGQRDQYF
TRBJ2-7	TRBV14	13	few	CASSQYSSYEQYF
TRBJ2-5	TRBV9	15	few	CASSVADREWETQYF
TRBJ1-2	TRBV28	13	few	CASSAGVEYGYTF
TRBJ2-1	TRBV6-5	12	.	CASNDPYNEQFF
TRBJ1-3	TRBV4-3	15	many	CASSQDGADGNTIYF
TRBJ2-5	TRBV5-1	15	few	CASSLDGQGIETQYF
TRBJ1-3	TRBV2	13	.	CASSGTPGNTIYF
TRBJ1-4	TRBV11-2	14	few	CASSAQATNEKLFF
TRBJ1-2	TRBV12-5	12	.	CASGYPRGGYTF
TRBJ1-2	TRBV5-1	13	few	CASSRPESDRRHF
TRBJ2-7	TRBV4-3	14	few	CASSQATESYEQYF